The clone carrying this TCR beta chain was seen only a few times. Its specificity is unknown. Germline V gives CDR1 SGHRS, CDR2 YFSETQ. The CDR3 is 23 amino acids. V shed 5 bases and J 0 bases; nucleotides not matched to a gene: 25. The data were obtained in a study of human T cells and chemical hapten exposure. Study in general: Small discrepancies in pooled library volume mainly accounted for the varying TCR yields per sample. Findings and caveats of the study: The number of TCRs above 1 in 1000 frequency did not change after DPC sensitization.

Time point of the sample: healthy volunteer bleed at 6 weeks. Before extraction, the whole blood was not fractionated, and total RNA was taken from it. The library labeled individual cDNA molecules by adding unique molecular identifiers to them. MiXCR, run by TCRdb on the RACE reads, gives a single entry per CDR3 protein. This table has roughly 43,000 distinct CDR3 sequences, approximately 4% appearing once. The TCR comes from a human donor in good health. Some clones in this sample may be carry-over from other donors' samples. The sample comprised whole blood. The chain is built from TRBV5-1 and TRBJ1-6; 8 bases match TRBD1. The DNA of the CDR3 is TGCGCCAGCAGTCAATCGCCGTATTCCGGGACAGGAGCCCTTGGCTCCTATAATTCACCCCTCCACTTT. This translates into CASSQSPYSGTGALGSYNSPLHF.